This T cell receptor (beta chain) was found in a study of early T cells in non-severe SARS-CoV-2 infection. As for the study in general: RNA in bulk from unsorted whole blood was sequenced, and chains were unpaired. Study-level results: Clonotype matching in VDJdb favored anti-spike CD8 responses and did not capture private and CD4 specificities.

In the case of this clonotype: The antigen remains undetermined.

Germline V gene sequence: CDR1 SGHNT, CDR2 YYREEE (reference sequence). The V segment lost 0 bases and the J segment 3 bases; nucleotides outside the gene matches: 2. This CDR3 is built from 15 residues. The TCR library protocol attached unique molecular identifiers to the individual cDNA molecules. Each CDR3 protein gets one entry after TCRdb re-called the 5' RACE reads with MiXCR. The sample holds fewer than 65,000 distinct CDR3 sequences; around 12% are singletons and the top ten take around 1.4%. V is TRBV5-4 and J is TRBJ2-3; TRBD2 aligns across 9 bases. This TCR was sampled from an adult who was a healthcare worker with PCR-confirmed SARS-CoV-2 infection or an uninfected control (not recorded which). Sequencing was done on a sample of whole blood. The CDR3 here is CASSLEGLATDTQYF. The CDR3 DNA follows: TGTGCCAGCAGCTTGGAGGGACTAGCTACAGATACGCAGTATTTT.